Below, 23 T cell receptor beta chains from the same sample are listed, as sequenced in a study of Graves' ophthalmopathy and Graves' hyperthyroidism. Using RNA transcripts, the TCR beta CDR3 regions were amplified. First-round RT-PCR employed HTBI primers, with a second-round multiplex PCR after it. TCRdb reprocessed the multiplex PCR reads via MiXCR and lists one record per CDR3 protein. The sample has about 390,000 distinct CDR3 sequences, 15% to 19% seen once. Sequences were obtained from peripheral blood. The receptors here all came from a woman aged 18-30 years with stable Graves' hyperthyroidism.

This clonotype was counted many times. This chain links TRBV24-1 with TRBJ1-2; 8 positions agree with TRBD1. Trimming removed 4 bases from V and 3 bases from J; junction bases left unmatched: 6. The CDR3 contains 15 residues. Germline CDR1 and CDR2: KGHDR and SFDVKD. The CDR3 region is CATSDRQGRDYGYTF. In DNA, the CDR3 is TGTGCCACCAGTGACCGACAGGGGAGGGACTATGGCTACACCTTC.

This clonotype was recorded many times. This chain connects TRBV3-1 to TRBJ2-2; D may be TRBD2 (7 bases). Germline CDR1 LGHDT, CDR2 YNNKEL (reference sequence). Trimming took 2 bases from V and 0 from J, leaving 10 bases between them. CDR3 length equals 16 residues. As DNA, the CDR3 is TGTGCCAGCAGCCAAAGGGGGGGCGCGAACACCGGGGAGCTGTTTTTT. Translated, it gives CASSQRGGANTGELFF.

Ten or more counts support this clonotype. The chain is built from TRBV7-8 and TRBJ2-7; perhaps D is TRBD1 or TRBD2 (5 bases each). V was shortened by 5 bases and J by 5 bases, with 10 bases between the two germline ends. Per the germline V gene, CDR1 is SGHVS and CDR2 is FQNEAQ. The CDR3 has 12 residues. DNA for the CDR3: TGTGCCAGCAGCCCGAGGGGCGACGAGCAGTACTTC. This sequence encodes CASSPRGDEQYF.

This clonotype has a count of ten or more. J is TRBJ1-1 and V is TRBV6-5, with 8 bases lining up with TRBD1. CDR1 and CDR2 (germline): MNHEY, SVGAGI. The junction had 10 bases not matched to a gene; V was cut back by 6 bases and J by 7 bases. CDR3 length equals 14 residues. Written as DNA, the CDR3 is TGTGCCAGCAGGGGGACAGGCGAGGTGCGTGAAGCTTTCTTT. Protein product: CASRGTGEVREAFF.

This clonotype was counted at least ten times. The J gene is TRBJ1-2, the V gene TRBV19; 7 bases map to TRBD1. From germline, CDR1 is LNHDA and CDR2 SQIVND (reference sequence). V lost 5 bases and J lost 3; bases outside the gene matches: 3. This CDR3 spans 13 amino acids. The CDR3: CASSLQGDYGYTF. DNA for the CDR3: TGTGCCAGTAGTTTGCAGGGGGACTATGGCTACACCTTC.

This clonotype was recorded at least ten times. This sequence joins TRBV15 and TRBJ2-4; D may be TRBD2 (5 bases). V was shortened by 7 bases and J by 3 bases, with 19 bases between the two germline ends. This CDR3 contains 16 residues. CDR1 and CDR2 from the germline V gene are LNHNV and YYDKDF (reference sequence). The CDR3 sequence is CATTRLEVEDKNIQYF. Here the CDR3 DNA reads TGTGCCACCACCCGCCTTGAGGTGGAGGACAAAAACATTCAGTACTTC.

Ten or more counts support this clonotype. The V gene is TRBV4-1, the J gene TRBJ1-2, with D possibly being TRBD1 (5 bases). This CDR3 has 15 amino acids. Germline-derived CDR1 and CDR2 are MGHRA and YSYEKL. With 4 bases removed from V and 1 base from J, the gap between germline ends came to 13 bases. The CDR3 bases are TGCGCCAGCAGCCTAGGGACGACCGGTAACTATGGCTACACCTTC. Encoded protein: CASSLGTTGNYGYTF.

The chain carries TRBV5-8 and TRBJ1-1; tentative D call: TRBD1 (6 bases). V was trimmed by 1 base and J by 3 bases, leaving 10 bases between them. Per the germline V gene, CDR1 is SGHTS and CDR2 is YDEGEE. The CDR3 loop spans 14 amino acids. The CDR3 DNA reads as TGTGCCAGCAGCTTGAGAGGGGGGTACACTGAAGCTTTCTTT. The encoded protein is CASSLRGGYTEAFF.

This clonotype was counted ten times or more. The V gene is TRBV2, the J gene TRBJ2-2; TRBD1 is a possible D gene (6 bases). This CDR3 comprises 15 residues. Trimming shortened V by 10 bases and J by 0 bases, and 15 bases separated the two germline ends. Germline CDR1 is SNHLY and CDR2 is FYNNEI. The CDR3 DNA follows: TGTGCCACCATTAGGAGGACAGCGAACACCGGGGAGCTGTTTTTT. It translates to CATIRRTANTGELFF.

There are many counts of this clonotype. The chain recombines TRBV6-1 with TRBJ1-1, with TRBD1 identical over 8 bases. This CDR3 has 14 residues. V shed 6 bases, J shed 4 bases, and the junction held 7 bases outside the gene matches. Looked up from germline, CDR1 is MNHNS and CDR2 is SASEGT. The CDR3 DNA sequence: TGTGCCAGCAGCTCGGACAGGGCGGCCACTGAAGCTTTCTTT. Translating gives CASSSDRAATEAFF.

The sample holds many counts of this clonotype. V and J are TRBV18 and TRBJ1-1, with 8 bases identical to TRBD1. CDR1 and CDR2 (germline): KGHSH, LQKENI. The CDR3 spans 17 residues. Trimming took 6 bases from V and 1 from J; bases not matched to a gene: 13. The CDR3 nucleotides are TGTGCCAGCTCCCTTGGGCCAGGGGGCCGTAAGAACACTGAAGCTTTCTTT. The encoded protein is CASSLGPGGRKNTEAFF.

This clonotype came up many times. The V and J genes are TRBV6-2 or TRBV6-3 and TRBJ1-1, with D possibly matching TRBD1 (5 bases). The germline CDR1 and CDR2 sequences are MNHEY and SVGEGT. This CDR3 has 16 residues. The V end lost 5 bases, the J end lost 0 bases, and 16 bases lay between the germline ends. This CDR3 reads CASSRGTTGVNTEAFF. As DNA, the CDR3 is TGTGCCAGCAGTCGCGGGACCACTGGGGTGAACACTGAAGCTTTCTTT.

This clonotype was detected many times. V and J are TRBV29-1 and TRBJ2-7, with D perhaps TRBD2 (6 bases). Trimming cost V 3 bases and J 4 bases, with 10 bases left between them. The CDR3 contains 12 residues. Germline CDR1 and CDR2: SQVTM and ANQGSEA. The CDR3 is CSVERGGYEQYF. The DNA of the CDR3 is TGCAGCGTTGAGAGGGGAGGATACGAGCAGTACTTC.

This chain connects TRBV18 to TRBJ1-1, with a weak D call TRBD1 (5 bases). Germline V CDR1 and CDR2: KGHSH, LQKENI. Trimming took 6 bases from V and 7 from J, leaving 15 bases between them. This CDR3 comprises 13 residues. The CDR3: CASSAAGGFEAFF. Here the CDR3 DNA reads TGTGCCAGCTCCGCCGCGGGGGGTTTTGAAGCTTTCTTT.

This clonotype was observed many times. The chain carries TRBV28 and TRBJ1-5; maybe TRBD1 (5 bases). The ends were cut back, 7 bases at V and 3 bases at J, with 7 bases in the middle. The CDR3 is made up of 12 amino acids. CDR1 and CDR2 (germline): MDHEN, SYDVKM. The CDR3 nucleotides are TGTGCCAGCAAGGGGTCCAATCAGCCCCAGCATTTT. The encoded protein is CASKGSNQPQHF.

In its sample, this clonotype was seen many times. The CDR3 reads CASSYGHINEAFF. CDR3 DNA: TGTGCCAGCAGTTACGGGCACATCAATGAAGCTTTCTTT. V and J are TRBV6-2 or TRBV6-3 and TRBJ1-1; D remains ambiguous. Germline CDR1 MNHEY, CDR2 SVGEGT. The CDR3 loop spans 13 amino acids. V gave up 2 bases and J gave up 7 bases, with 11 bases separating them.

This clonotype was found a few times. Written as DNA, the CDR3 is TGTGCCAGCAGCCAAGATCCTAGGACAGGGGGTGAAAAACTGTTTTTT. It translates to CASSQDPRTGGEKLFF. The chain combines TRBV4-2 with TRBJ1-4; 10 positions match TRBD1. Trimming removed 0 bases from V and 7 bases from J; junction bases left unmatched: 5. The CDR3 consists of 16 residues. Germline V lookup: CDR1 LGHNA, CDR2 YNFKEQ.

This clonotype was observed at least ten times. CDR3 amino acids: CSALQQGAGYQPQHF. CDR3 nucleotides: TGCAGTGCACTACAACAGGGGGCGGGTTACCAGCCCCAGCATTTT. The J gene is TRBJ1-5, the V gene TRBV20-1; TRBD1 matches at 9 bases. Germline V lookup: CDR1 DFQATT, CDR2 SNEGSKA (reference sequence). The V and J ends lost 6 bases and 7 bases, in that order; junction bases with no gene match: 13. This CDR3 is 15 amino acids long.

This clonotype was observed once. The V call is TRBV27, the J call TRBJ2-2; TRBD2 aligns across 7 bases. CDR1 is MNHEY and CDR2 is SMNVEV in the germline V gene (reference sequence). J was trimmed by 5 bases and V by 3 bases; bases with no gene match: 3. The CDR3 has 14 amino acids. CDR3 nucleotides: TGTGCCAGCAGTTTCGGGGAGGGGACCGGGGAGCTGTTTTTT. Protein product: CASSFGEGTGELFF.

There are many counts of this clonotype. The rearrangement links TRBV7-9 to TRBJ1-1, with 8 positions matching TRBD1. The CDR3 length is 14 residues. Unmatched junction bases numbered 7, after V lost 4 bases and J lost 6 bases. Germline V lookup: CDR1 SEHNR, CDR2 FQNEAQ (reference sequence). As DNA, the CDR3 is TGTGCCAGCAGCTCCACCGGCAGGGGGCCTGAAGCTTTCTTT. Translating it yields CASSSTGRGPEAFF.

A few counts support this clonotype. The chain links TRBV20-1 to TRBJ1-5, with D unresolved. Trimming shortened V by 0 bases and J by 0 bases, and 9 bases separated the two germline ends. CDR3 length equals 15 residues. Germline CDR1 reads DFQATT; CDR2 reads SNEGSKA (reference sequence). CDR3 nucleotides: TGCAGTGCTAGAGACCGCCCATATAGCAATCAGCCCCAGCATTTT. Translated, it gives CSARDRPYSNQPQHF.

The V gene is TRBV13, the J gene TRBJ2-7; 11 nucleotides align to TRBD1. The germline CDR1 and CDR2 sequences are PRHDT and FYEKMQ (reference sequence). The CDR3 runs 15 residues. The V segment lost 5 bases and the J segment 5 bases; nucleotides outside the gene matches: 8. The DNA for the CDR3 is TGTGCCAGCAGCCAAACTCGGGACAGGGGGAACGAGCAGTACTTC. Residues: CASSQTRDRGNEQYF.

The chain combines TRBV19 with TRBJ2-2, with D hard to call. Germline CDR1 LNHDA, CDR2 SQIVND (reference sequence). CDR3 length: 15 residues. The V end was cut by 3 bases, the J end by 5 bases, with 13 bases between. The CDR3 here is CASSIRTLRTGELFF. CDR3 DNA sequence: TGTGCCAGTAGTATCCGGACCCTGAGGACCGGGGAGCTGTTTTTT.